Listed here are 25 T cell receptor beta chains from one sample, sequenced in a study of tumor-infiltrating lymphocytes in oesophageal squamous cell carcinoma. From the PCR reads, TCRdb called clonotypes with MiXCR, one entry per CDR3 protein. This table holds almost 20,000 distinct CDR3 sequences, 39% found once. Sample: esophageal tumor tissue. The receptors were sampled from a male donor with esophageal squamous cell carcinoma.

This clonotype came up many times. This chain connects TRBV3-1 to TRBJ2-7; a possible D gene is TRBD2 (6 bases). CDR1 LGHDT and CDR2 YNNKEL come from the germline V gene (reference sequence). CDR3 size: 13 residues. V lost 3 bases, J lost 6 bases, and 12 bases lay in between. CDR3 sequence (DNA): TGTGCCAGCAGCCAGGCGGGGTCACCCGAGCAGTACTTC. Its translation: CASSQAGSPEQYF.

The chain couples TRBV7-2 to TRBJ2-4; the match to TRBD2 covers 8 bases. Per germline, CDR1 SGHTA and CDR2 FQGNSA. This CDR3 is 16 amino acids long. V shed 5 bases, J shed 13 bases, and the junction held 19 bases outside the gene matches. CDR3 DNA sequence: TGTGCCAGCAGCCCCATCACTAGCGGTAGTTACAATGAGCAGTACTTC. The encoded protein is CASSPITSGSYNEQYF.

This clonotype came up many times. The CDR3 coding sequence is TGTGCCAGCATCAGTACCCTCACTAGCACAGATACGCAGTATTTT. It yields the protein CASISTLTSTDTQYF. The chain uses TRBV6-1 and TRBJ2-3; no clear D gene. The V end was cut by 7 bases, the J end by 0 bases, with 14 bases between. CDR1 and CDR2 from the germline V gene are MNHNS and SASEGT. The CDR3 spans 15 residues.

V usage is TRBV7-2 and J usage is TRBJ2-5, with 7 bases matching TRBD1. Germline CDR1 reads SGHTA; CDR2 reads FQGNSA. The CDR3 has 14 amino acids. V lost 0 bases to trimming and J lost 5 bases; unmatched junction nucleotides: 3. The CDR3 region has the DNA TGTGCCAGCAGCTTAGCCCCAGGGGGTGAGACCCAGTACTTC. It translates to CASSLAPGGETQYF.

The chain employs TRBV2 and TRBJ2-1, with D perhaps matching TRBD1 (6 bases). CDR1 and CDR2 (germline): SNHLY, FYNNEI. Deletions cut 8 bases from V and 3 bases from J, with 14 bases between. The CDR3 length is 14 residues. The CDR3 sequence is CASGAGQLYNEQFF. The CDR3, as DNA: TGTGCCAGCGGCGCCGGACAGCTCTACAATGAGCAGTTCTTC.

Regarding this clonotype: Sequence at one end of the junction differs from germline and may be a read error. The chain couples TRBV7-3 to TRBJ2-5; D is uncertain. Germline CDR1 is SGHTA and CDR2 is FQGTGA. This CDR3 spans 13 amino acids. The CDR3 here is CASGLESSETQYF. The DNA of the CDR3 is TGTGCCAGCGGCTTAGAGTCTTCAGAGACCCAGTACTTC.

The chain combines TRBV28 with TRBJ2-3; the D is unclear. CDR3 size: 14 residues. Trimming shortened V by 6 bases and J by 2 bases, and 12 bases separated the two germline ends. CDR1 and CDR2 (germline): MDHEN, SYDVKM. The CDR3: CASRPPGTTDTQYF. In DNA, the CDR3 is TGTGCCAGCAGACCTCCGGGCACCACAGATACGCAGTATTTT.

This clonotype is judged medium-sized. The chain employs TRBV6-1 and TRBJ2-3; D might be TRBD2 (6 bases). V gave up 7 bases and J gave up 1 base, with 15 bases separating them. The CDR3 consists of 15 residues. Germline V gene sequence: CDR1 MNHNS, CDR2 SASEGT. The CDR3: CASTARRGRTDTQYF. In DNA form, the CDR3 reads TGTGCCAGCACCGCCCGGAGGGGACGCACAGATACGCAGTATTTT.

This clonotype was counted a few times. The rearrangement uses TRBV7-9 and TRBJ1-1; D is uncertain. The CDR3 runs to 13 residues. Germline V gene lookup returns CDR1 SEHNR and CDR2 FQNEAQ (reference sequence). Trimming left V 8 bases short and J 2 bases short, with 12 bases between. CDR3 in amino acids: CASQSTANTEAFF. Here the CDR3 DNA reads TGTGCCAGCCAAAGCACAGCTAACACTGAAGCTTTCTTT.

The chain uses TRBV29-1 and TRBJ2-5; no clear D gene. Germline V gene lookup returns CDR1 SQVTM and CDR2 ANQGSEA. Trimming removed 6 bases from V and 0 bases from J, with 2 bases in between. The CDR3 extends over 10 amino acids. CDR3 nucleotides: TGCAGCGTCGACCAAGAGACCCAGTACTTC. Protein product: CSVDQETQYF.

This clonotype was observed at least ten times. The chain combines TRBV7-9 with TRBJ2-1; D may be TRBD1 (6 bases). The ends were cut back, 4 bases at V and 0 bases at J, with 13 bases in the middle. The CDR3 sequence is 16 residues long. The germline gives CDR1 SEHNR, CDR2 FQNEAQ (reference sequence). CDR3 DNA: TGTGCCAGCAGCTCCTGGACAGTGAGCTCCTACAATGAGCAGTTCTTC. Translated: CASSSWTVSSYNEQFF.

This clonotype is judged medium-sized. This may come from a read error, since a much larger clone is one base off. The chain has TRBV7-3 and TRBJ2-5, with D tentatively TRBD2 (6 bases). Germline CDR1 and CDR2: SGHTA and FQGTGA. The CDR3 consists of 16 residues. Trimming took off 5 bases at V and 11 bases at J, with 27 bases between the two ends. The CDR3 region is CASSLLAGSAYNEQYF. The CDR3, as DNA: TGTGCCAGCAGCCTTTTAGCCGGGAGTGCCTACAATGAGCAGTACTTC. The full variable domain, rest sourced from reference TRBV7-3 and TRBJ2-5, is GAGVSQTPSNKVTEKGKYVELRCDPISGHTALYWYRQSLGQGPEFLIYFQGTGAADDSGLPNDRFFAVRPEGSVSTLKIQRTERGDSAVYLCASSLLAGSAYNEQYFGPGTRLLVL.

This clonotype was seen ten or more times. The limits of the CDR3 on the DNA are not certain, so only TCRdb's listed CDR3 is given. The gene calls are TRBV7-5 and TRBJ1-1; TRBD1 reflects the table's D call only, with no check against the DNA. TRBV7-5 is a documented pseudogene. The CDR3 length is 15 residues, termini included. The CDR3 reads CISVPEALTGAEAFF.

In the case of this clonotype: This may be a read error, as it is one base from a much larger clone. This chain links TRBV6-5 with TRBJ2-7; the D call may be TRBD1 or TRBD2 (5 bases each). The DNA matches TRBJ2-1 better at its end, which makes the J call doubtful. Germline lookup yields CDR1 MNHEY and CDR2 SVGAGI. The CDR3 has 15 residues. CDR3: CASSQRGDLPYEQFF. The CDR3 DNA is TGTGCCAGCAGCCAGAGAGGGGACCTACCCTACGAGCAGTTCTTC.

This chain connects TRBV7-3 to TRBJ2-5, with a tentative D call TRBD2 (7 bases). The end of the DNA is better explained by TRBJ2-3, so the J call may be wrong. The CDR3 has 14 amino acids. Germline values: CDR1 SGHTA, CDR2 FQGTGA. The CDR3 DNA sequence: TGTGCCAGCAGCGCCCGTGGGGGGGCCTATACGCAGTATTTT. Translated: CASSARGGAYTQYF.

The table lists this clonotype with many counts. This chain uses TRBV7-8 with TRBJ2-2; the D is unclear. CDR1 is SGHVS, CDR2 FQNEAQ, per germline. Trimming shortened V by 2 bases and J by 2 bases, and 0 bases separated the two germline ends. This CDR3 region has 12 residues. The CDR3 protein is CASSLNTGELFF. The CDR3 region has the DNA TGTGCCAGCAGCTTAAACACCGGGGAGCTGTTTTTT.

Within the sample, this clonotype is medium-sized (0.01 to 0.1%). CDR3 protein: CASSSDTWGRNEQFF. CDR3 DNA sequence: TGTGCCAGCAGTTCCGATACCTGGGGAAGGAATGAGCAGTTCTTC. V and J are TRBV7-9 and TRBJ2-1; D ambiguous. CDR3 length: 15 amino acids. V lost 6 bases and J 7 bases, leaving 19 bases between the germline ends. CDR1 SEHNR and CDR2 FQNEAQ come from the germline V gene (reference sequence).

This clonotype has ten or more counts. The V and J genes are TRBV11-2 and TRBJ2-5; 7 nucleotides agree with TRBD2. The CDR3 loop spans 15 amino acids. The trim removed 1 base at V and 1 base at J, leaving 3 bases unmatched. CDR1 is SGHAT, CDR2 FQNNGV, per germline. The DNA of the CDR3 is TGTGCCAGCAGCTTAGGGCGGGGGAGCCAAGAGACCCAGTACTTC. Amino acid sequence: CASSLGRGSQETQYF.

This clonotype has more than one count but fewer than ten. A clone one base away is much larger, so this may be a read error. The chain is built from TRBV27 and TRBJ2-5, with D possibly matching TRBD2 (6 bases). Germline V lookup: CDR1 MNHEY, CDR2 SMNVEV (reference sequence). The CDR3 contains 12 residues. V gave up 10 bases and J gave up 11 bases, with 20 bases separating them. CDR3 sequence: CATKSPGDEQYF. The CDR3 bases are TGTGCCACCAAATCCCCGGGGGATGAGCAGTACTTC.

This clonotype was seen many times. The chain joins TRBV7-3 to TRBJ1-5; the match to TRBD1 covers 8 bases. The CDR3 covers 17 residues. The germline V gene has CDR1 SGHTA and CDR2 FQGTGA. The trim removed 0 bases at V and 7 bases at J, leaving 11 bases unmatched. The CDR3 bases are TGTGCCAGCAGCTTAACGGAGGGGACAGGTGGGGGCCAGCCCCAGCATTTT. Translation: CASSLTEGTGGGQPQHF.

This clonotype was found many times. This sequence joins TRBV14 and TRBJ1-4; the D gene is possibly TRBD1 (6 bases). Germline CDR1 reads SGHDN; CDR2 reads FVKESK. With 0 bases removed from V and 12 bases from J, the gap between germline ends came to 17 bases. The CDR3 runs 15 residues. CDR3 protein: CASSQDLAGKGELFF. CDR3 nucleotides: TGTGCCAGCAGCCAAGATCTGGCAGGAAAGGGGGAACTGTTTTTT.

This chain connects TRBV7-2 to TRBJ2-3, with D perhaps matching TRBD2 (5 bases). Germline V gene data show CDR1 as SGHTA and CDR2 as FQGNSA. This CDR3 is built from 16 residues. The V gene lost 5 bases and the J gene lost 2 bases, with 17 bases spanning the gap. CDR3 sequence (DNA): TGTGCCAGCAGCCCAGACTCCAGCGGTTACACAGATACGCAGTATTTT. Amino acids: CASSPDSSGYTDTQYF.

This clonotype was recorded many times. The gene calls are TRBV7-9 and TRBJ2-3; weak D call: TRBD2 (6 bases). V lost 0 bases, J lost 3 bases, and 10 bases lay in between. This CDR3 contains 15 residues. CDR1 SEHNR and CDR2 FQNEAQ come from the germline V gene (reference sequence). CDR3 in amino acids: CASSLAGGSTDTQYF. The CDR3 bases are TGTGCCAGCAGCTTAGCGGGAGGAAGTACAGATACGCAGTATTTT. Drawing the rest from reference TRBV7-9 and TRBJ2-3, the complete variable domain is DTGVSQNPRHKITKRGQNVTFRCDPISEHNRLYWYRQTLGQGPEFLTYFQNEAQLEKSRLLSDRFSAERPKGSFSTLEIQRTEQGDSAMYLCASSLAGGSTDTQYFGPGTRLTVL.

The rearrangement uses TRBV7-9 and TRBJ2-5; D unclear. The better agreement between TRBJ2-7 and the DNA end casts doubt on the J call. Germline V CDR1 and CDR2: SEHNR, FQNEAQ (reference sequence). The length of the CDR3 is 12 residues. Here the CDR3 DNA reads TGTGCCAGCAGCTCCTCTCCCTACGAGCAGTACTTC. It is translated as CASSSSPYEQYF.

About this clonotype: This may be a read error, as it is one base from a much larger clone. This rearrangement joins TRBV7-6 to TRBJ2-1; D gene ambiguous. The J call is doubtful: the DNA matches TRBJ2-7 better. Germline V gene sequence: CDR1 SGHVS, CDR2 FNYEAQ. The CDR3 runs to 13 residues. DNA of the CDR3: TGTGTCAGCAGCTTTCAGTACTCCTACGAGCAGTACTTC. This gives the protein CVSSFQYSYEQYF.